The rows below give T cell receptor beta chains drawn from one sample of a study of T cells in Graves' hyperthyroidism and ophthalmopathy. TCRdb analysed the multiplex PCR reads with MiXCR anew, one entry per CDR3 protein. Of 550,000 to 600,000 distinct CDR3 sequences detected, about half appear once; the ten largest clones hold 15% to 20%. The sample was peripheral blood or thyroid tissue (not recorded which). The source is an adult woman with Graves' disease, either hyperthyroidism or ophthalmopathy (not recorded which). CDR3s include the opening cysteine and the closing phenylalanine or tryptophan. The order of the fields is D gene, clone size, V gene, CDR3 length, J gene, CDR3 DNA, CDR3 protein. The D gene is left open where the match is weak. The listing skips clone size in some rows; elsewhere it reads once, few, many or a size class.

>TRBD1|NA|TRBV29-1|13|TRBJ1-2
TGCAGCGTAGCGCCCGGGACAGGCTATGGCTACACCTTC
CSVAPGTGYGYTF
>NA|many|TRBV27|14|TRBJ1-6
TGTGCCAGCAGTTTAAGGGTCTATAATTCACCCCTCCACTTT
CASSLRVYNSPLHF
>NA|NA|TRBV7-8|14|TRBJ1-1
TGTGCCAGCAGCTTTTTAGGGGTGAACACTGAAGCTTTCTTT
CASSFLGVNTEAFF
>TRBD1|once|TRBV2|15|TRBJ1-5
TGTGCCAGCAAGGGTCGGACAGGGTTTGATCAGCCCCAGCATTTT
CASKGRTGFDQPQHF
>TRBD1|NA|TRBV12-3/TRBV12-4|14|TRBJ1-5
TGTGCCAGCAGGGGAGACAGGGAAGATCAGCCCCAGCATTTT
CASRGDREDQPQHF
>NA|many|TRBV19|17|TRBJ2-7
TGTGCCAGTAGTATAGACCGCCGGTGGGGCGCAACCTACGAGCAGTACTTC
CASSIDRRWGATYEQYF
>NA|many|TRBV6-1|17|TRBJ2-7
TGTGCCAGCAGTGAGGGTAGGTTTCCGGGAACCCCCTACGAGCAGTACTTC
CASSEGRFPGTPYEQYF
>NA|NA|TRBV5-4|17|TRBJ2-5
TGTGCCAGCAGCCCCAAGGGCGAGAGACTAGTCCAGGAGACCCAGTACTTC
CASSPKGERLVQETQYF
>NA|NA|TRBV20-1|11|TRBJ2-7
TGCAGTGCTCGGCCGGGGGACGAGCAGTACTTC
CSARPGDEQYF
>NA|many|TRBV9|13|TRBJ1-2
TGTGCCAGCAGCGTAGGGGGAATCTATGGCTACACCTTC
CASSVGGIYGYTF
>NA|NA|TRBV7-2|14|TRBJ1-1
TGTGCCAGCAGCTTGTCGGGAAGCGGCACTGAAGCTTTCTTT
CASSLSGSGTEAFF
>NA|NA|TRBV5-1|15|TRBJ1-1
TGCGCCAGCAGCGCGGATGGGGGCCAGGGCTCTGAAGTTTTCTTT
CASSADGGQGSEVFF
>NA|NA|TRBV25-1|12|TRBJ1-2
TGTGCCAGCAGGGGGGGGAGTTATGGCTACACCTTC
CASRGGSYGYTF
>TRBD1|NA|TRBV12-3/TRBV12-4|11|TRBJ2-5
TGTGCCAGCAGTTTGGGACAGGCCCAGTACTTC
CASSLGQAQYF
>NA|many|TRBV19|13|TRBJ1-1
TGTGCCAGTAGTATTGGACAGAACACTGAAGCTTTCTTT
CASSIGQNTEAFF
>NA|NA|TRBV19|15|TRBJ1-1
TGTGCCAGTACCGGCGGGAGCTCCTTGAACACTGAAGCTTTCTTT
CASTGGSSLNTEAFF
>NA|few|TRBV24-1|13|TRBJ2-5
TGTGCCACCAGTGAGACAGTCAAGAAGACCCAGTACTTC
CATSETVKKTQYF
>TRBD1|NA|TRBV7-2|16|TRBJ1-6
TGTGCCAGCAGCCACCCGGGACAGGGTCTGGGGTCACCCCTCCACTTT
CASSHPGQGLGSPLHF
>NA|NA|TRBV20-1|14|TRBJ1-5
TGCAGTGCCCCCACGGGATATAGCAATCAGCCCCAGCATTTT
CSAPTGYSNQPQHF
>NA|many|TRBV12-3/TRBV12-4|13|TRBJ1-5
TGTGCCAGCACCCTCGCGGGGGTACAGCCCCAGCATTTT
CASTLAGVQPQHF
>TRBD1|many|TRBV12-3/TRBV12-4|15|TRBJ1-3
TGTGCCAGCAGTCAAACAGGGGGCTCTGGAAACACCATATATTTT
CASSQTGGSGNTIYF
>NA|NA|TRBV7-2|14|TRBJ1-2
TGTGCCAGCAGCCGATTACAGGGTAGCTATGGCTACACCTTC
CASSRLQGSYGYTF
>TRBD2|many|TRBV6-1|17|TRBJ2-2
TGTGCCAGCAGTGGCGGGGCTAGCGGGAGGTACACCGGGGAGCTGTTTTTT
CASSGGASGRYTGELFF
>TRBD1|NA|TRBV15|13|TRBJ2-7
TGTGCCACCAGCACGCGACAGGGCTCCGAGCAGTACTTC
CATSTRQGSEQYF
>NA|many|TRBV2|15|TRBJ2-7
TGTGCCAGCAGTCGCGGACAGCCCCTAGCCTACGAGCAGTACTTC
CASSRGQPLAYEQYF
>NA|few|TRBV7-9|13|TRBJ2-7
TGTGCCAGCAGCTTAGCGGAGATCTACGAGCAGTACTTC
CASSLAEIYEQYF
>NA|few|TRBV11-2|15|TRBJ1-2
TGTGCCAGCAGCTTCCCTACAGGGAATAACTATGGCTACACCTTC
CASSFPTGNNYGYTF
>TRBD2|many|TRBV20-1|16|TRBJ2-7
TGCAGTGCTAGGGGGCATGGGAGCGGGAGGGTCTACGAGCAGTACTTC
CSARGHGSGRVYEQYF
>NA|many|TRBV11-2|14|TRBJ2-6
TGTGCCAGCAGCACTACCCAGTTCAGGAACGTCCTGACTTTC
CASSTTQFRNVLTF
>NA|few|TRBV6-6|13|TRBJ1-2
TGTGCCAGCAGTTACTCGTCAGGGCCGGGCTACACCTTC
CASSYSSGPGYTF
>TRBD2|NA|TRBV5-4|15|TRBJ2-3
TGTGCCAGCAGCCCAGCGGGAGTGAACACAGATACGCAGTATTTT
CASSPAGVNTDTQYF
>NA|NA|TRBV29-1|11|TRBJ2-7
TGCAGCGTGGGACACGGGACCGAGCAGTACTTC
CSVGHGTEQYF
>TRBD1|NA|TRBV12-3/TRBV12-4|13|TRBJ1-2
TGTGCCAGCAGACTCACAGGGGGCGATGGCTACACCTTC
CASRLTGGDGYTF
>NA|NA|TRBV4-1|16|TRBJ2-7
TGCGCCAGCAGCCGACTTTATAGCGGCACGCCCTACGAGCAGTACTTC
CASSRLYSGTPYEQYF
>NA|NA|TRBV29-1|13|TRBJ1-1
TGCAGCTATACGGGACTTCAGAACACTGAAGCTTTCTTT
CSYTGLQNTEAFF
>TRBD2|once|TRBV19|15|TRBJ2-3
TGTGCCAGTAGTTATAGCGGGGAGGGCACAGATACGCAGTATTTT
CASSYSGEGTDTQYF
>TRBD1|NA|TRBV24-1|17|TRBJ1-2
TGTGCCACCAGTGACAACCGCAGTTTCGACAGGGGGCATGGCTACACCTTC
CATSDNRSFDRGHGYTF
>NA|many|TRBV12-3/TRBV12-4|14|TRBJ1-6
TGTGCCAGCAGTTTAAGGGACACCCTGCCGACCCTCCACTTT
CASSLRDTLPTLHF
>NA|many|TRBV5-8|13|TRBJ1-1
TGTGCCAGCAGCTTGTGGGGGTACACTGAAGCTTTCTTT
CASSLWGYTEAFF
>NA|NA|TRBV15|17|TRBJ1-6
TGTGCCACCAGCAGACACGGCAGGAGCTCCTATAATTCACCCCTCCACTTT
CATSRHGRSSYNSPLHF
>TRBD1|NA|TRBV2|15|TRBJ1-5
TGTGCCAGCAGGGGGACAGTTGTTGGCAATCAGCCCCAGCATTTT
CASRGTVVGNQPQHF
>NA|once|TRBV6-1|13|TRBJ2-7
TGTGCCAGCAGTGAAGCAGGCTTCTACGAGCAGTACTTC
CASSEAGFYEQYF
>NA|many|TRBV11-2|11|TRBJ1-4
TGTGCCAGCAGCTCCGGGAAAGAACTGTTTTTT
CASSSGKELFF
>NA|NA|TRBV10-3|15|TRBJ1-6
TGTGCCATCAGTGAGTGGGGGGATGCCAATTCACCCCTCCACTTT
CAISEWGDANSPLHF
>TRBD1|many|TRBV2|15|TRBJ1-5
TGTGCCAGCAAGGAGGAGACAGGGGGCGGTCAGCCCCAGCATTTT
CASKEETGGGQPQHF
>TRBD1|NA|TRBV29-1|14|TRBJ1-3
TGCAGCGTGGAAAAGACAGGGCAAGGAAACACCATATATTTT
CSVEKTGQGNTIYF
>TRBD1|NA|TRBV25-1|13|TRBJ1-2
TGTGCCAGCAGTGATGGCAGGGGGCGAGGCTACACCTTC
CASSDGRGRGYTF
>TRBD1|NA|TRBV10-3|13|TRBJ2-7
TGTGCCATCAACGAGGGGGCGAGCTACGAGCAGTACTTC
CAINEGASYEQYF
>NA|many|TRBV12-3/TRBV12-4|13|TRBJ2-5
TGTGCCAGCAGGTTTCGAGGGACGGAGACCCAGTACTTC
CASRFRGTETQYF
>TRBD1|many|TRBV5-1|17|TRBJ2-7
TGCGCCAGCAGTCCACACCAACCACGGACAGGCCGCTACGAGCAGTACTTC
CASSPHQPRTGRYEQYF
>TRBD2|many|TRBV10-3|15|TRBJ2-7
TGTGCCATCAGTGGAGCTAGCGGGACCCCCTACGAGCAGTACTTC
CAISGASGTPYEQYF
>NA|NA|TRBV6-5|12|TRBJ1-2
TGTGCCAGCAGTTACTCGGATGGGGGCTACACCTTC
CASSYSDGGYTF